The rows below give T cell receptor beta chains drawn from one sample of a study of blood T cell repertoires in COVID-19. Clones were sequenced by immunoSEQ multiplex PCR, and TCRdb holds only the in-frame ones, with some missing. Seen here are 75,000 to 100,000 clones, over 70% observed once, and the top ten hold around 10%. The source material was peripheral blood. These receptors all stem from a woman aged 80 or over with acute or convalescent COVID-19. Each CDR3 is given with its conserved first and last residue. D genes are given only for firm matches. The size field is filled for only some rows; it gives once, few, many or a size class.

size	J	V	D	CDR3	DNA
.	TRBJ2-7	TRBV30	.	CAWSILFVDEQYF	TGTGCCTGGAGTATACTCTTTGTAGACGAGCAGTACTTC
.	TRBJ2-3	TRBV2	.	CASSSAGTQYF	TGTGCCAGCAGCTCAGCAGGTACGCAGTATTTT
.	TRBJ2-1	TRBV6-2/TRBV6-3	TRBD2	CASSLNSGGREQFF	TGTGCCAGCAGTTTAAACAGCGGGGGACGTGAGCAGTTCTTC
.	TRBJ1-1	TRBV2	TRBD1	CASSENPGQLEAFF	TGTGCCAGCAGTGAAAATCCGGGACAGCTTGAAGCTTTCTTT
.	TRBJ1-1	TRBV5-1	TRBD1	CASSVAGGASTEAFF	TGCGCCAGCAGCGTAGCAGGGGGCGCGAGCACTGAAGCTTTCTTT
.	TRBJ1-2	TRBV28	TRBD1	CASSHGTGHNYGYTF	TGTGCCAGCAGCCACGGGACAGGGCACAACTATGGCTACACCTTC
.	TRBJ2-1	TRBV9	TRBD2	CASQGGAGGAHPDNEQFF	TGTGCCAGCCAAGGAGGAGCGGGGGGGGCCCACCCCGACAATGAGCAGTTCTTC
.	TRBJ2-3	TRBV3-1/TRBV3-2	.	CASSPFSPQRATDTQYF	TGTGCCAGCAGCCCTTTTTCACCCCAGCGGGCCACAGATACGCAGTATTTT
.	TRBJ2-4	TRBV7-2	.	CASSLSGTELLQYF	TGTGCCAGCAGCCTTTCAGGGACTGAGCTCCTTCAGTACTTC
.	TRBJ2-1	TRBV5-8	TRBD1	CASSLGYNRQGAGNEQFF	TGTGCCAGCAGCTTGGGTTATAATCGACAGGGGGCTGGCAATGAGCAGTTCTTC
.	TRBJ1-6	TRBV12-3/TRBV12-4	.	CASSSGITSPLHF	TGTGCCAGCAGTTCGGGGATAACCTCACCCCTCCACTTT
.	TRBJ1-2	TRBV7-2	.	CASSLDGTKSGGYTF	TGTGCCAGCAGCTTAGACGGGACAAAATCGGGGGGCTACACCTTC
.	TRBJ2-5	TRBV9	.	CASSVGYSTETQYF	TGTGCCAGCAGCGTAGGTTATAGCACAGAGACCCAGTACTTC
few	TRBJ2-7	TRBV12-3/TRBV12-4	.	CASSQDNYEQYF	TGTGCCAGCAGCCAGGATAACTACGAGCAGTACTTC
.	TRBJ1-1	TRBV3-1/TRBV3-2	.	CASSQVGAQRSNTEAFF	TGTGCCAGCAGCCAAGTAGGAGCGCAGAGGTCGAACACTGAAGCTTTCTTT
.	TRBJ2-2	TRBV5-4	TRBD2	CASSLRLAGNTGELFF	TGTGCCAGCAGCTTGCGTCTAGCGGGGAACACCGGGGAGCTGTTTTTT
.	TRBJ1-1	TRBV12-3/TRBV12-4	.	CASCGQINTEAFF	TGTGCCAGCTGCGGACAGATCAACACTGAAGCTTTCTTT
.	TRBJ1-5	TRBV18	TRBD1	CASSQDRTYQPQHF	TGTGCCAGCTCACAGGACAGGACGTATCAGCCCCAGCATTTT
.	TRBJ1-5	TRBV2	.	CASSGERVRGNQPQHF	TGTGCCAGTTCAGGGGAGAGGGTGAGGGGCAATCAGCCCCAGCATTTT
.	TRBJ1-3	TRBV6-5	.	CASVPAGGNTIYF	TGTGCCAGCGTACCGGCAGGGGGAAACACCATATATTTT
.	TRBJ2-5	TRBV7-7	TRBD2	CASSLLGLRLAGQETQYF	TGTGCCAGCAGCTTATTGGGGCTGAGGCTAGCGGGACAAGAGACCCAGTACTTC
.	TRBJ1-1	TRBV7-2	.	CASSTPRGRTEAFF	TGTGCCAGCAGCACCCCGCGGGGGAGGACTGAAGCTTTCTTT
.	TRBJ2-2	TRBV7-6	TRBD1	CASSSGTGSTGELFF	TGTGCCAGCAGCTCCGGGACAGGGAGCACCGGGGAGCTGTTTTTT
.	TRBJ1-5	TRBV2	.	CASDRVSNQPQHF	TGTGCCAGCGACCGGGTAAGCAATCAGCCCCAGCATTTT
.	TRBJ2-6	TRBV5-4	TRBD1	CASSLALDRAGANVLTF	TGTGCCAGCAGCTTGGCCCTAGACAGGGCTGGGGCCAACGTCCTGACTTTC
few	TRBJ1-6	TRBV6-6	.	CASSYGQTSYNSPLHF	TGTGCCAGCAGTTACGGGCAGACCTCCTATAATTCACCCCTCCACTTT
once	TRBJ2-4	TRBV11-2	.	CASSLIQGLQYF	TGTGCCAGCAGCTTAATCCAGGGGCTTCAGTACTTC
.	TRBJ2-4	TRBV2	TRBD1	CASSYGTGGTKNIQYF	TGTGCCAGCAGTTACGGGACAGGGGGAACCAAAAACATTCAGTACTTC
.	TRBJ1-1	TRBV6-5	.	CASSSPGENTEAFF	TGTGCCAGCAGCTCGCCGGGGGAGAACACTGAAGCTTTCTTT
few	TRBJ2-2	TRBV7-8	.	CASSFWGAELFF	TGTGCCAGCAGCTTCTGGGGCGCAGAGCTGTTTTTT
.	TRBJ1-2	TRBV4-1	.	CASSQEGGMAIRGYTF	TGCGCCAGCAGCCAAGAAGGGGGAATGGCGATACGCGGCTACACCTTC
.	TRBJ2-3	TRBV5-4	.	CASSPRQIIDTQYF	TGTGCCAGCAGCCCACGACAGATTATAGATACGCAGTATTTT
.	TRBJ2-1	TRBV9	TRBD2	CASSVDTSGGLNEQFF	TGTGCCAGCAGCGTAGATACTAGCGGGGGACTTAATGAGCAGTTCTTC
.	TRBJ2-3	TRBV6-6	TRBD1	CASSSGQGEGTDTQYF	TGTGCCAGCAGTTCTGGACAGGGCGAGGGCACAGATACGCAGTATTTT
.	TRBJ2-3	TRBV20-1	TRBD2	CSASTYGGAGDTQYF	TGCAGTGCTAGTACATACGGGGGGGCGGGAGATACGCAGTATTTT
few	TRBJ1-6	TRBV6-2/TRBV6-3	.	CASSYSRGYNSPLHF	TGTGCCAGCAGTTACTCAAGGGGATATAATTCACCCCTCCACTTT
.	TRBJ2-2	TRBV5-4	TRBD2	CASSLGLAGTNTGELFF	TGTGCCAGCAGCTTGGGGCTAGCGGGAACGAACACCGGGGAGCTGTTTTTT
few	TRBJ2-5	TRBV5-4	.	CASSLWQQETQYF	TGTGCCAGCAGCTTGTGGCAGCAAGAGACCCAGTACTTC
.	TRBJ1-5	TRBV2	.	CASSGQSGNQPQHF	TGTGCCAGCAGTGGCCAAAGCGGCAATCAGCCCCAGCATTTT
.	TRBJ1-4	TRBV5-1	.	CASRSNTGITNEKLFF	TGCGCCAGCAGATCCAATACAGGGATAACTAATGAAAAACTGTTTTTT
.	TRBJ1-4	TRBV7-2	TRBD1	CASSPDRGHEKLFF	TGTGCCAGCAGCCCGGACAGGGGGCATGAAAAACTGTTTTTT
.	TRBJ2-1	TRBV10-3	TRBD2	CAISESLAGFYNEQFF	TGTGCCATCAGTGAGTCACTAGCGGGGTTTTACAATGAGCAGTTCTTC
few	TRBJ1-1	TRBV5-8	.	CASSLRNGLKAFF	TGTGCCAGCAGCTTGAGGAACGGACTAAAAGCTTTCTTT
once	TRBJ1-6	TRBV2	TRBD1	CASTTGDGRLPLHF	TGTGCCAGCACGACAGGGGACGGGCGTCTGCCCCTCCACTTT
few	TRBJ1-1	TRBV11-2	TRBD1	CASTPRGQGSTGAFF	TGTGCCAGCACCCCCAGGGGACAGGGGAGTACGGGAGCTTTCTTT
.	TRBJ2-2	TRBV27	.	CASSPYSGELFF	TGTGCCAGCAGCCCTTATAGCGGGGAGCTGTTTTTT
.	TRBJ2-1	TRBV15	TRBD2	CATSRPGPGGEQFF	TGTGCCACCAGCAGACCCGGACCGGGGGGTGAGCAGTTCTTC
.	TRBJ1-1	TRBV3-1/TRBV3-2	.	CASSRIRGENTEAFF	TGTGCCAGCAGCAGGATAAGGGGCGAGAACACTGAAGCTTTCTTT
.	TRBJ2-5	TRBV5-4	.	CASSRGTSQETQYF	TGTGCCAGCAGCCGAGGGACTTCTCAAGAGACCCAGTACTTC
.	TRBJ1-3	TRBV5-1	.	CASSSGPLGPLSGNTIYF	TGCGCCAGCAGCTCCGGACCTTTGGGGCCTCTCTCTGGAAACACCATATATTTT
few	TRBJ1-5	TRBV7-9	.	CASRGLGNQPQHF	TGTGCCAGCAGGGGCCTGGGCAATCAGCCCCAGCATTTT